The clone carrying this T cell receptor (beta chain) has just one count. The protocol was immunoSEQ multiplex PCR, while the TCRdb copy is restricted to in-frame clones and leaves out a portion. The table lists roughly 49,000 clones, around nine tenths of them singletons. Deletions cut 2 bases from V and 10 bases from J, with 14 bases between. The CDR3 runs 13 residues. The germline V gene encodes CDR1 MGHRA and CDR2 YSYEKL. This record belongs to a study of control samples from healthy donors and cancer patients. V and J are TRBV4-1 and TRBJ1-1; D call uncertain. Sequenced sample: PBMCs. The sequence was collected from a man in his fifties with head and neck cancer. CDR3 sequence (DNA): TGCGCCAGCAGCCAATCTTGGATGAATGGAGCTTTCTTT. It yields the protein CASSQSWMNGAFF.